The 29 T cell receptor beta chains below all came from one sample that was sequenced in a study of blood T cell repertoires in COVID-19. Clones were sequenced by immunoSEQ multiplex PCR, and TCRdb holds only the in-frame ones, with some missing. The table lists 390,000 or so clones, roughly 90% of them singletons. Sequenced material: peripheral blood. Receptors originate from a woman younger than 45 with COVID-19, enrolled during active disease.

This clone appeared once. V is TRBV10-3 and J is TRBJ2-1; TRBD2 aligns across 14 bases. The CDR3 covers 16 residues. CDR1 ENHRY and CDR2 SYGVKD come from the germline V gene. The V and J ends lost 5 bases and 9 bases, in that order; junction bases with no gene match: 9. Here the CDR3 DNA reads TGTGCCATCAGTTCGACTAGCGGGAGGGCCGGGGTTGAGCAGTTCTTC. It specifies CAISSTSGRAGVEQFF.

Here the CDR3 DNA reads TGTGCCAGCAGTCAAGCGTCGACTAGCGCGAACACCGGGGAGCTGTTTTTT. This gives the protein CASSQASTSANTGELFF. This chain joins TRBV27 and TRBJ2-2; 8 positions match TRBD2. CDR1 and CDR2 from the germline V gene are MNHEY and SMNVEV (reference sequence). V trimming: 5 bases; J trimming: 0 bases; junction bases outside the gene matches: 8. The CDR3 loop spans 17 amino acids.

The chain is built from TRBV29-1 and TRBJ2-3, with 8 bases that match TRBD1. Germline V lookup: CDR1 SQVTM, CDR2 ANQGSEA. The CDR3 has 13 amino acids. V shed 7 bases and J 0 bases; nucleotides not matched to a gene: 3. In nucleotides, the CDR3 is TGCAGCGACAGACAGGGGAGCACAGATACGCAGTATTTT. Translating it yields CSDRQGSTDTQYF.

This clone occurred once. This sequence joins TRBV6-2 or TRBV6-3 and TRBJ2-7; no firm D call. Trimming left V 0 bases short and J 7 bases short, with 10 bases between. This CDR3 spans 13 amino acids. Per germline, CDR1 MNHEY and CDR2 SVGEGT. CDR3 DNA sequence: TGTGCCAGCAGTTACTCGAGGCTGAGGGAGCAGTACGTC. This translates into CASSYSRLREQYV.

This chain uses TRBV29-1 with TRBJ1-2, with a weak D call TRBD1 (6 bases). This CDR3 has 14 residues. In germline, CDR1 is SQVTM, CDR2 ANQGSEA. The V end lost 6 bases, the J end lost 11 bases, and 25 bases lay between the germline ends. The CDR3 coding sequence is TGCAGCGTACTCTCGGGGGGGGCCAATTTTGGGTACACCTTC. It specifies CSVLSGGANFGYTF.

The chain joins TRBV6-2 or TRBV6-3 to TRBJ2-7; D may be TRBD2 (6 bases). Between the trimmed V and J ends, which lost 4 bases and 3 bases, there was a span of 22 bases. Germline values: CDR1 MNHEY, CDR2 SVGEGT. The CDR3 runs 17 residues. CDR3 loop: CASSSRIRDWLFYEQYF. CDR3 DNA: TGTGCCAGCAGTTCCAGAATCCGGGACTGGTTATTCTACGAGCAGTACTTC.

V and J are TRBV28 and TRBJ1-4; 7 nucleotides match TRBD1. This CDR3 contains 15 residues. Trimming at V came to 5 bases and at J to 10 bases, leaving 13 bases not matched to a gene. The germline V gene encodes CDR1 MDHEN and CDR2 SYDVKM. The CDR3 DNA is TGTGCCAGCAGTAGAGCTGACAGGGACGTGGGAAAACTGTTTTTT. Amino acid sequence: CASSRADRDVGKLFF.

This clone was observed once. The V call is TRBV4-1, the J call TRBJ2-1, with 10 bases identical to TRBD2. In germline, CDR1 is MGHRA, CDR2 YSYEKL. Trimming removed 5 bases from V and 8 bases from J; junction bases left unmatched: 12. The CDR3 sequence is 16 residues long. The CDR3 loop reads CASSWRVSGGADEQFF. The CDR3 DNA follows: TGCGCCAGCAGCTGGAGGGTAAGCGGGGGGGCCGATGAGCAGTTCTTC.

In this sample, this clone turned up a few times. V and J are TRBV27 and TRBJ2-7, with D hard to call. V lost 6 bases to trimming and J lost 0 bases, with 18 bases between them. The CDR3 extends over 16 amino acids. Germline values: CDR1 MNHEY, CDR2 SMNVEV (reference sequence). CDR3 loop: CASSRRRSAISYEQYF. The CDR3 region has the DNA TGTGCCAGCAGCCGCCGCCGAAGCGCTATCTCCTACGAGCAGTACTTC.

This clone was observed once. This chain joins TRBV4-3 and TRBJ2-3; D is undetermined. The CDR3 contains 15 residues. With 0 bases removed from V and 4 bases from J, the gap between germline ends came to 11 bases. CDR1 and CDR2 (germline): LGHNA, YSLEER. The CDR3 is CASSQEGPEPDTQYF. The CDR3 nucleotides read TGCGCCAGCAGCCAAGAAGGCCCGGAGCCAGATACGCAGTATTTT.

The chain is built from TRBV29-1 and TRBJ2-1; 7 nucleotides align to TRBD2. The junction had 16 bases not matched to a gene; V was cut back by 6 bases and J by 2 bases. From germline, CDR1 is SQVTM and CDR2 ANQGSEA. This CDR3 is 17 amino acids long. CDR3 region: CSVPPDKERGTYNEQFF. The CDR3 region has the DNA TGCAGCGTCCCCCCGGATAAGGAGCGGGGAACCTACAATGAGCAGTTCTTC.

This clone was seen only once. The V and J genes are TRBV7-2 and TRBJ1-2, with D maybe TRBD1 (5 bases). This CDR3 contains 16 residues. The ends were cut back, 3 bases at V and 4 bases at J, with 18 bases in the middle. CDR1 is SGHTA, CDR2 FQGNSA, per germline. The CDR3 here is CASSFGQGSILYGYTF. As DNA, the CDR3 is TGTGCCAGCAGCTTCGGCCAGGGTTCAATTCTCTATGGCTACACCTTC.

CDR3 in amino acids: CASIGDRTSGGAVPYEQYF. The CDR3 DNA sequence: TGTGCCAGCATTGGTGACAGGACTAGCGGGGGAGCCGTCCCCTACGAGCAGTACTTC. The rearrangement uses TRBV7-9 and TRBJ2-7, with 13 bases fitting TRBD2. There are 19 residues in the CDR3. In germline, CDR1 is SEHNR, CDR2 FQNEAQ (reference sequence). V lost 7 bases to trimming and J lost 2 bases; unmatched junction nucleotides: 17.

The chain recombines TRBV11-2 with TRBJ1-1; weak D call: TRBD1 (6 bases). The CDR3 has 12 amino acids. The V gene's germline CDR1 is SGHAT and CDR2 FQNNGV. V lost 3 bases and J lost 11, with 13 bases in between. CDR3 bases: TGTGCCAGCAGCTTGGGGGCTAGGGGGGCTTTCTTT. Amino acid sequence: CASSLGARGAFF.

The chain recombines TRBV6-6 with TRBJ2-2, with 11 bases identical to TRBD2. V trimming: 8 bases; J trimming: 7 bases; junction bases outside the gene matches: 12. The CDR3 extends over 16 amino acids. CDR1 is MNHNY and CDR2 is SVGAGI in the germline V gene (reference sequence). The CDR3 coding sequence is TGTGCCAGCTACATAGCGGGGGGGGCGCAAGACGGGGAGCTGTTTTTT. Translated: CASYIAGGAQDGELFF.

The chain uses TRBV10-3 and TRBJ2-1, with 14 bases fitting TRBD2. J gave up 8 bases and V 11 bases, and 8 bases lay outside the gene matches. There are 14 residues in the CDR3. Per the germline V gene, CDR1 is ENHRY and CDR2 is SYGVKD. The CDR3 DNA reads as TGTGCCTCGGGACTAGCGGGAGTATCGGATGAGCAGTTCTTC. Its protein product is CASGLAGVSDEQFF.

The chain joins TRBV6-5 to TRBJ1-2; D not certain. In germline, CDR1 is MNHEY, CDR2 SVGAGI. V was shortened by 0 bases and J by 1 base, with 9 bases between the two germline ends. The CDR3 loop spans 15 amino acids. CDR3 DNA: TGTGCCAGCAGTTACTCGAGGAGGAATAACTATGGCTACACCTTC. Protein sequence: CASSYSRRNNYGYTF.

The chain has TRBV27 and TRBJ1-2, with D unresolved. CDR1 and CDR2 from the germline V gene are MNHEY and SMNVEV (reference sequence). V was trimmed by 3 bases and J by 2 bases, leaving 13 bases between them. This CDR3 comprises 15 residues. The DNA of the CDR3 is TGTGCCAGCAGTTTTTCGGCGGACTCGAACTATGGCTACACCTTC. Its translation: CASSFSADSNYGYTF.

This chain links TRBV9 with TRBJ2-1; D remains unclear. CDR3 length: 13 amino acids. Germline V CDR1 and CDR2: SGDLS, YYNGEE. Trimming shortened V by 6 bases and J by 6 bases, and 13 bases separated the two germline ends. In DNA form, the CDR3 reads TGTGCCAGCACCCGAGAAGATGGCAATGAGCAGTTCTTC. Its protein is CASTREDGNEQFF. The complete variable domain, with remaining parts taken from reference TRBV9 and TRBJ2-1, reads DSGVTQTPKHLITATGQRVTLRCSPRSGDLSVYWYQQSLDQGLQFLIQYYNGEERAKGNILERFSAQQFPDLHSELNLSSLELGDSALYFCASTREDGNEQFFGPGTRLTVL.

This chain uses TRBV19 with TRBJ2-7; the D gene is possibly TRBD1 (7 bases). V lost 5 bases and J 4 bases, leaving 15 bases between the germline ends. The CDR3 loop spans 14 amino acids. Germline V gene lookup returns CDR1 LNHDA and CDR2 SQIVND (reference sequence). CDR3: CASSPGGGLYEQYF. CDR3 sequence (DNA): TGTGCCAGTAGTCCAGGGGGAGGTTTGTACGAGCAGTACTTC.

This chain connects TRBV27 to TRBJ1-2, with 7 bases matching TRBD1. The CDR3 has 15 residues. V lost 0 bases and J lost 8; bases outside the gene matches: 9. Germline CDR1 and CDR2: MNHEY and SMNVEV (reference sequence). DNA for the CDR3: TGTGCCAGCAGTTTATCGCGACAGGGTCTCGGCGGCTACACCTTC. Residues: CASSLSRQGLGGYTF.

The genes are TRBV10-3 and TRBJ2-5; 10 bases are a match to TRBD2. Germline CDR1 ENHRY, CDR2 SYGVKD. Trimming took 5 bases from V and 3 from J; bases not matched to a gene: 6. The CDR3 is made up of 15 amino acids. CDR3 nucleotides: TGTGCCATCAGTTCCGATCTAGCGGGAGAAGAGACCCAGTACTTC. It yields the protein CAISSDLAGEETQYF.

This clone was recorded once. The rearrangement joins TRBV6-5 to TRBJ1-1; 8 bases are shared with TRBD1. V trimming: 4 bases; J trimming: 8 bases; junction bases outside the gene matches: 9. The germline V gene encodes CDR1 MNHEY and CDR2 SVGAGI. The CDR3 has 14 amino acids. CDR3 sequence (DNA): TGTGCCAGCAGTTCGGACAGGGAGCTGGCAGAAGCTTTCTTT. Protein: CASSSDRELAEAFF.

The chain links TRBV6-4 to TRBJ2-2; D perhaps matches TRBD2 (5 bases). The CDR3 runs to 13 residues. Looked up from germline, CDR1 is MRHNA and CDR2 is SNTAGT. V lost 3 bases, J lost 10 bases, and 12 bases lay in between. The CDR3 region is CASSESTRKELFF. The DNA of the CDR3 is TGTGCCAGCAGTGAATCAACTAGGAAGGAGCTGTTTTTT.

The gene calls are TRBV9 and TRBJ2-5; 11 bases align to TRBD1. The V gene's germline CDR1 is SGDLS and CDR2 YYNGEE. J was trimmed by 0 bases and V by 4 bases; bases with no gene match: 5. This CDR3 has 16 residues. CDR3 residues: CASSSGTGGYQETQYF. The CDR3 DNA reads as TGTGCCAGCAGCTCCGGGACAGGGGGGTACCAAGAGACCCAGTACTTC.

The gene calls are TRBV18 and TRBJ1-2; TRBD1 aligns across 9 bases. Germline CDR1 reads KGHSH; CDR2 reads LQKENI. The CDR3 totals 17 residues. The V and J ends lost 1 base and 0 bases, in that order; junction bases with no gene match: 6. The CDR3 bases are TGTGCCAGCTCACCACTCCGGGACAGGGAATCTAACTATGGCTACACCTTC. Its translation is CASSPLRDRESNYGYTF.

The chain joins TRBV7-8 to TRBJ2-3; 7 nucleotides match TRBD2. The CDR3 contains 17 residues. Trimming took 5 bases from V and 2 from J; bases not matched to a gene: 13. The germline CDR1 and CDR2 sequences are SGHVS and FQNEAQ. CDR3 protein: CASSRASAGTPTDTQYF. The CDR3 nucleotides read TGTGCCAGCAGCCGAGCATCAGCGGGGACCCCCACAGATACGCAGTATTTT.

The V and J genes are TRBV12-3 or TRBV12-4 and TRBJ2-5; D is unresolved. CDR3 length: 12 amino acids. Trimming cost V 2 bases and J 5 bases, with 6 bases left between them. The CDR3 is CASSLLSETQYF. In nucleotides, the CDR3 is TGTGCCAGCAGTTTATTGTCGGAGACCCAGTACTTC.

The chain recombines TRBV5-1 with TRBJ1-5, with D maybe TRBD1 (5 bases). CDR3 length: 15 amino acids. With 4 bases removed from V and 3 bases from J, the gap between germline ends came to 14 bases. Looked up from germline, CDR1 is SGHRS and CDR2 is YFSETQ. This chain's CDR3 is CASSPLGGLNQPQHF. Written as DNA, the CDR3 is TGCGCCAGCAGCCCCTTGGGGGGTCTCAATCAGCCCCAGCATTTT.